The 30 T cell receptor beta chains in this list originate from one sample, sequenced in a study of blood T cell repertoires in COVID-19. Only in-frame clones appear in the TCRdb table, and some are missing; sequencing was by immunoSEQ multiplex PCR. The sample carries hundreds of thousands of clones, around 89% recorded once. Input material: PBMCs or T cells enriched from blood (not recorded which). The receptors were sampled from a middle-aged man who had been exposed to COVID-19.

Here the CDR3 reads CASRPLAGVPNEQFF. DNA for the CDR3: TGCGCCAGCAGACCACTAGCGGGAGTCCCCAATGAGCAGTTCTTC. This chain joins TRBV5-1 and TRBJ2-1, with 11 positions matching TRBD2. Germline V gives CDR1 SGHRS, CDR2 YFSETQ. J was trimmed by 6 bases and V by 5 bases; bases with no gene match: 7. The CDR3 runs 15 residues.

The chain's CDR3 is CASSLVPTVSTEAFF. For the CDR3, the DNA is TGTGCCAGCAGTTTGGTCCCCACCGTCAGCACTGAAGCTTTCTTT. The V gene is TRBV27, the J gene TRBJ1-1; D ambiguous. This CDR3 is 15 amino acids long. Germline values: CDR1 MNHEY, CDR2 SMNVEV (reference sequence). The V end lost 3 bases, the J end lost 4 bases, and 15 bases lay between the germline ends.

This chain uses TRBV5-4 with TRBJ2-3; the match to TRBD2 covers 7 bases. The trim removed 4 bases at V and 1 base at J, leaving 9 bases unmatched. CDR1 and CDR2 from the germline V gene are SGHNT and YYREEE (reference sequence). CDR3 length equals 16 residues. The CDR3 region has the DNA TGTGCCAGCAGCCCTAACCCAGGGAGGGGCACAGATACGCAGTATTTT. Its translation is CASSPNPGRGTDTQYF.

The chain carries TRBV7-3 and TRBJ2-1; 7 nucleotides line up with TRBD2. Trimming at V came to 4 bases and at J to 4 bases, leaving 10 bases not matched to a gene. Germline lookup yields CDR1 SGHTA and CDR2 FQGTGA. CDR3 length: 16 residues. CDR3 protein: CASSSLAGTAYNEQFF. Here the CDR3 DNA reads TGTGCCAGCAGCTCATTAGCGGGCACGGCATACAATGAGCAGTTCTTC.

This chain connects TRBV19 to TRBJ1-4, with D hard to call. Germline CDR1 is LNHDA and CDR2 is SQIVND (reference sequence). The V and J ends lost 4 bases and 4 bases respectively, with 13 bases between them. The length of the CDR3 is 15 residues. CDR3 amino acids: CASSNRHPLNEKLFF. CDR3 DNA sequence: TGTGCCAGTAGTAACCGACACCCGCTTAATGAAAAACTGTTTTTT.

The V call is TRBV7-2, the J call TRBJ1-1; 8 bases align to TRBD1. The length of the CDR3 is 14 residues. Germline V gene data show CDR1 as SGHTA and CDR2 as FQGNSA. Losses at the gene ends were 6 bases for V and 6 bases for J; bases not matched to a gene: 9. CDR3 sequence reads: CASRRTQGAAEAFF. The CDR3 DNA follows: TGTGCCAGCAGGCGAACTCAGGGGGCGGCTGAAGCTTTCTTT.

The chain has TRBV7-9 and TRBJ1-6; TRBD1 agrees at 10 bases. CDR1 SEHNR and CDR2 FQNEAQ come from the germline V gene (reference sequence). The CDR3 spans 14 residues. V was pared by 5 bases and J by 6 bases, with 1 base of the junction left unmatched. The CDR3 nucleotides read TGTGCCAGCAGCCGGACAGGGGGTAATTCACCCCTCCACTTT. Residues: CASSRTGGNSPLHF.

The rearrangement joins TRBV24-1 to TRBJ2-3; TRBD2 is a possible D gene (6 bases). The CDR3 loop spans 16 amino acids. V was trimmed by 2 bases and J by 5 bases, leaving 16 bases between them. Germline V gene sequence: CDR1 KGHDR, CDR2 SFDVKD. The CDR3 spells CATSDWDGRREDTQYF. CDR3 sequence (DNA): TGTGCCACCAGTGATTGGGACGGGAGAAGGGAAGATACGCAGTATTTT.

The rearrangement uses TRBV3-1 (or the pseudogene TRBV3-2) and TRBJ2-3, with TRBD2 as a possible D gene (6 bases). Trimming shortened V by 1 base and J by 2 bases, and 13 bases separated the two germline ends. Per the germline V gene, CDR1 is LGHDT and CDR2 is YNNKEL (reference sequence). The CDR3 extends over 16 amino acids. CDR3 sequence (DNA): TGTGCCAGCAGCCAAGTTGGGGGGTCCCTCACAGATACGCAGTATTTT. This encodes CASSQVGGSLTDTQYF.

The gene calls are TRBV28 and TRBJ1-5; TRBD1 is a possible D gene (5 bases). CDR3 size: 14 residues. Germline values: CDR1 MDHEN, CDR2 SYDVKM. Between the trimmed V and J ends, which lost 9 bases and 6 bases, there was a span of 18 bases. Written as DNA, the CDR3 is TGTGCCAGTTTGTGGGGCGCGGGAGGTCAGCCCCAGCATTTT. It specifies CASLWGAGGQPQHF.

The chain carries TRBV14 and TRBJ2-3, with D unresolved. Trimming cost V 4 bases and J 6 bases, with 8 bases left between them. CDR1 SGHDN and CDR2 FVKESK come from the germline V gene. CDR3 length equals 12 residues. The CDR3 protein is CASSLVPDTQYF. In DNA, the CDR3 is TGTGCCAGCAGCCTAGTCCCCGATACGCAGTATTTT.

V is TRBV5-6 and J is TRBJ1-1, with D possibly being TRBD1 (6 bases). The CDR3 runs to 16 residues. From germline, CDR1 is SGHDT and CDR2 YYEEEE. V was trimmed by 2 bases and J by 1 base, leaving 15 bases between them. The CDR3 sequence: CASSFPREGENTEAFF. The CDR3 DNA reads TGTGCCAGCAGCTTCCCGCGGGAGGGGGAGAACACTGAAGCTTTCTTT.

The J gene is TRBJ2-7, the V gene TRBV6-1; the match to TRBD2 covers 12 bases. Trimming at V came to 2 bases and at J to 4 bases, leaving 9 bases not matched to a gene. Germline V gives CDR1 MNHNS, CDR2 SASEGT. The CDR3 totals 17 residues. The CDR3 region is CASSEKVLAGGNYEQYV. The DNA for the CDR3 is TGTGCCAGCAGTGAAAAAGTCCTAGCGGGAGGGAATTACGAGCAGTACGTC.

The chain is built from TRBV2 and TRBJ2-1; 7 bases map to TRBD1. Looked up from germline, CDR1 is SNHLY and CDR2 is FYNNEI. After removal of 2 bases from V and 10 bases from J, the junction contained 2 bases not matched to a gene. CDR3 length: 12 amino acids. The CDR3 bases are TGTGCCAGCAGTGAACAGGGACAGGAGCAGTTCTTC. Residues: CASSEQGQEQFF.

V is TRBV19 and J is TRBJ1-1; D gene unclear. Between the trimmed V and J ends, which lost 2 bases and 4 bases, there was a span of 17 bases. The germline gives CDR1 LNHDA, CDR2 SQIVND (reference sequence). This CDR3 spans 16 amino acids. CDR3 in DNA: TGTGCCAGTAGTATACGACATTTACCGCCGACCACTGAAGCTTTCTTT. Protein sequence: CASSIRHLPPTTEAFF. Drawing the rest from reference TRBV19 and TRBJ1-1, the complete variable domain is DGGITQSPKYLFRKEGQNVTLSCEQNLNHDAMYWYRQDPGQGLRLIYYSQIVNDFQKGDIAEGYSVSREKKESFPLTVTSAQKNPTAFYLCASSIRHLPPTTEAFFGQGTRLTVV.

In DNA form, the CDR3 reads TGTGCCAGTAGCCTCGGACAGGACAAAACATATGGCTACACCTTC. Translation gives CASSLGQDKTYGYTF. J is TRBJ1-2 and V is TRBV19; 7 bases match TRBD1. The CDR3 is 15 residues long. V lost 6 bases, J lost 5 bases, and 12 bases stayed unmatched. Looked up from germline, CDR1 is LNHDA and CDR2 is SQIVND (reference sequence).

The CDR3 DNA is TGTGCCAGCAGCCCCGGTCCAGGGGCTCAGCCCCAGCATTTT. Translating it yields CASSPGPGAQPQHF. This chain uses TRBV9 with TRBJ1-5, with D perhaps matching TRBD1 (6 bases). Trimming stripped 4 bases from V and 6 bases from J, with 14 bases between. This CDR3 contains 14 residues. Looked up from germline, CDR1 is SGDLS and CDR2 is YYNGEE.

The J gene is TRBJ1-1, the V gene TRBV6-5; 7 nucleotides align to TRBD1. The CDR3 contains 14 residues. The V segment lost 6 bases and the J segment 8 bases; nucleotides outside the gene matches: 12. The V gene's germline CDR1 is MNHEY and CDR2 SVGAGI. The CDR3 is CASSTTGWVQEAFF. The CDR3 coding sequence is TGTGCCAGCAGCACGACAGGGTGGGTCCAAGAAGCTTTCTTT.

This sequence joins TRBV5-1 and TRBJ1-2; D is unclear. This CDR3 spans 16 amino acids. Trimming removed 4 bases at V and 5 bases at J, with 21 bases between. Germline CDR1 SGHRS, CDR2 YFSETQ. CDR3 amino acids: CASSIRPTTKRYGYTF. The CDR3 nucleotides are TGCGCCAGCAGCATTCGGCCAACCACCAAGCGGTATGGCTACACCTTC. The full variable domain, completed using reference TRBV5-1 and TRBJ1-2, is KAGVTQTPRYLIKTRGQQVTLSCSPISGHRSVSWYQQTPGQGLQFLFEYFSETQRNKGNFPGRFSGRQFSNSRSEMNVSTLELGDSALYLCASSIRPTTKRYGYTFGSGTRLTVV.

V is TRBV9 and J is TRBJ1-2, with D possibly matching TRBD1 (5 bases). This CDR3 comprises 15 residues. Germline V lookup: CDR1 SGDLS, CDR2 YYNGEE. The V gene lost 3 bases and the J gene lost 1 base, with 13 bases spanning the gap. This CDR3 is CASSALGGFNYGYTF. In nucleotides, the CDR3 is TGTGCCAGCAGCGCTCTGGGGGGTTTTAACTATGGCTACACCTTC.

J is TRBJ1-1 and V is TRBV12-3 or TRBV12-4; D is undetermined. Trimming shortened V by 3 bases and J by 5 bases, and 10 bases separated the two germline ends. CDR3 length equals 13 residues. The CDR3 sequence is CASSFASGTEAFF. The DNA of the CDR3 is TGTGCCAGCAGTTTCGCCTCGGGGACTGAAGCTTTCTTT.

The chain employs TRBV11-3 and TRBJ2-2, with 7 positions matching TRBD1. Germline V lookup: CDR1 SGHNT, CDR2 YENEEA. The J segment lost 1 base and the V segment lost 6 bases, leaving 5 bases of the junction unmatched. The CDR3 extends over 15 amino acids. The CDR3 coding sequence is TGTGCCAGCAGTCTTCGGACAGGGAACACCGGGGAGCTGTTTTTT. Amino acids: CASSLRTGNTGELFF.

The rearrangement joins TRBV19 to TRBJ1-1; the D is unclear. This CDR3 spans 14 amino acids. The germline gives CDR1 LNHDA, CDR2 SQIVND (reference sequence). V was cut by 5 bases and J by 7 bases, with 17 bases left in between. In DNA form, the CDR3 reads TGTGCCAGTAGTTCCCTTCTCTGGGCTGGTGAAGCTTTCTTT. Protein: CASSSLLWAGEAFF. Drawing the rest from reference TRBV19 and TRBJ1-1, the complete variable domain is DGGITQSPKYLFRKEGQNVTLSCEQNLNHDAMYWYRQDPGQGLRLIYYSQIVNDFQKGDIAEGYSVSREKKESFPLTVTSAQKNPTAFYLCASSSLLWAGEAFFGQGTRLTVV.

In this sample, this clone turned up once. This rearrangement joins TRBV29-1 to TRBJ2-5; no reliable D call. This CDR3 spans 12 amino acids. Looked up from germline, CDR1 is SQVTM and CDR2 is ANQGSEA. V was trimmed by 3 bases and J by 1 base, leaving 6 bases between them. CDR3 sequence: CSVDGSQETQYF. In nucleotides, the CDR3 is TGCAGCGTTGATGGCAGCCAAGAGACCCAGTACTTC.

The gene calls are TRBV18 and TRBJ1-1, with D possibly TRBD1 on 5 matching bases. The CDR3 runs 15 residues. Germline CDR1 reads KGHSH; CDR2 reads LQKENI. V was pared by 0 bases and J by 4 bases, with 12 bases between. CDR3 DNA: TGTGCCAGCTCACCACCACGTCCCAGGGTCACTGAAGCTTTCTTT. This translates into CASSPPRPRVTEAFF. The full variable domain, its missing parts supplied by reference TRBV18 and TRBJ1-1, is NAGVMQNPRHLVRRRGQEARLRCSPMKGHSHVYWYRQLPEEGLKFMVYLQKENIIDESGMPKERFSAEFPKEGPSILRIQQVVRGDSAAYFCASSPPRPRVTEAFFGQGTRLTVV.

The J gene is TRBJ2-3, the V gene TRBV10-1; 8 bases map to TRBD2. Looked up from germline, CDR1 is WNHNN and CDR2 is SYGVQD (reference sequence). CDR3 length: 15 amino acids. With 2 bases clipped from V and 4 bases from J, the junction kept 5 bases outside the gene matches. The CDR3: CASSETAGEADTQYF. The CDR3 region has the DNA TGCGCCAGCAGTGAGACAGCGGGAGAAGCAGATACGCAGTATTTT.

The chain employs TRBV19 and TRBJ2-1; no definite D call. Germline V gene data show CDR1 as LNHDA and CDR2 as SQIVND (reference sequence). The CDR3 runs to 15 residues. Trimming removed 6 bases from V and 4 bases from J, with 16 bases in between. The CDR3 bases are TGTGCCAGTAGACCGACACCCCCTAAATACAATGAGCAGTTCTTC. This codes for CASRPTPPKYNEQFF.

The gene calls are TRBV5-1 and TRBJ2-3, with 10 positions matching TRBD1. Trimming at V came to 5 bases and at J to 5 bases, leaving 5 bases not matched to a gene. Germline CDR1 SGHRS, CDR2 YFSETQ. The CDR3 is made up of 14 amino acids. CDR3 sequence reads: CASSRDRGRDTQYF. The CDR3 DNA reads TGCGCCAGCAGTAGGGACAGGGGAAGAGATACGCAGTATTTT.

The chain links TRBV13 to TRBJ1-1, with 7 bases fitting TRBD1. Losses at the gene ends were 5 bases for V and 4 bases for J; bases not matched to a gene: 7. The CDR3 spans 14 residues. CDR1 is PRHDT, CDR2 FYEKMQ, per germline (reference sequence). CDR3 coding DNA: TGTGCCAGCAGCACATCGACAGGGTTCACTGAAGCTTTCTTT. It is translated as CASSTSTGFTEAFF.

This chain's CDR3 is CASSIAQGAREKLFF. The CDR3 region has the DNA TGTGCCAGTAGTATAGCCCAGGGGGCCCGTGAAAAACTGTTTTTT. This rearrangement joins TRBV19 to TRBJ1-4; TRBD1 agrees at 8 bases. CDR3 length equals 15 residues. Germline V lookup: CDR1 LNHDA, CDR2 SQIVND (reference sequence). J lost 7 bases, V lost 1 base, and 5 bases had no gene match.